The 17 T cell receptor beta chains given below trace back to one sample, sequenced in a study of PD-L1 blockade in urothelial cancer. Clones were sequenced by immunoSEQ multiplex PCR, and TCRdb holds only the in-frame ones, with some missing. Found here are tens of thousands of clones, around four fifths of them singletons; the top ten hold under 8%. Regarding time point: pretreatment peripheral blood. This specimen consisted of PBMCs, obtained around atezolizumab (anti-PD-L1) treatment. These TCRs come from a man aged 55 to 70 with urothelial cancer.

This clone was seen once. The junction does not match germline at one end; this may be a read error. CDR3 nucleotide sequence: TGTGCTAGCAGCAACATGGGGCCGACCTACAATGAGCAGTTCTTC. Residues: CASSNMGPTYNEQFF. V and J are TRBV7-7 and TRBJ2-1; D is possibly TRBD1 (5 bases). Germline lookup yields CDR1 SSHAT and CDR2 FNYEAQ (reference sequence). The CDR3 is made up of 15 amino acids.

The chain has TRBV19 and TRBJ2-7; TRBD1 aligns across 8 bases. The CDR3 spans 14 residues. From germline, CDR1 is LNHDA and CDR2 SQIVND (reference sequence). With V trimmed by 3 bases and J by 9 bases, 10 bases remained unmatched. The CDR3 protein is CASSMRQGAGGQYF. As DNA, the CDR3 is TGTGCCAGTAGTATGCGGCAGGGGGCAGGCGGGCAGTACTTC.

The V call is TRBV4-1, the J call TRBJ2-1, with TRBD1 as a possible D gene (5 bases). V lost 1 base and J 4 bases, leaving 11 bases between the germline ends. The CDR3 is 15 amino acids. CDR1 and CDR2 (germline): MGHRA, YSYEKL. The CDR3 loop reads CASSQGTQEYNEQFF. CDR3 sequence (DNA): TGCGCCAGCAGCCAAGGAACACAGGAGTACAATGAGCAGTTCTTC.

This chain connects TRBV6-1 to TRBJ2-1; D might be TRBD2 (5 bases). The germline V gene has CDR1 MNHNS and CDR2 SASEGT. The CDR3 extends over 15 amino acids. V lost 5 bases and J lost 7, with 18 bases in between. CDR3 nucleotide sequence: TGTGCCAGCAGTCGATCCGGGGTGTCCCTTAATGAGCAGTTCTTC. Its protein product is CASSRSGVSLNEQFF.

This rearrangement joins TRBV25-1 to TRBJ2-1; a weak D match, TRBD2 (5 bases). The CDR3 runs 16 residues. Germline values: CDR1 MGHDK, CDR2 SYGVNS. Trimming cost V 2 bases and J 9 bases, with 20 bases left between them. The CDR3 reads CASSEEGLSGVGEQFF. The CDR3 DNA follows: TGTGCCAGCAGTGAAGAAGGACTGAGCGGCGTGGGTGAGCAGTTCTTC.

V usage is TRBV2 and J usage is TRBJ1-6; 7 nucleotides align to TRBD1. From germline, CDR1 is SNHLY and CDR2 FYNNEI. The CDR3 spans 14 residues. J was trimmed by 5 bases and V by 6 bases; bases with no gene match: 4. CDR3 DNA sequence: TGTGCCAGCAGAGGGGGCAAGGATAATTCACCCCTCCACTTT. It is translated as CASRGGKDNSPLHF. Together with reference TRBV2 and TRBJ1-6, the CDR3 gives the full variable domain: EPEVTQTPSHQVTQMGQEVILRCVPISNHLYFYWYRQILGQKVEFLVSFYNNEISEKSEIFDDQFSVERPDGSNFTLKIRSTKLEDSAMYFCASRGGKDNSPLHFGNGTRLTVT.

CDR3 nucleotide sequence: TGTGCCAGCAGTTTATATGCCCCCCCGGGACAGGGAGTCCCTGGGGCCAACGTCCTGACTTTC. Amino acid sequence: CASSLYAPPGQGVPGANVLTF. The chain employs TRBV27 and TRBJ2-6; the match to TRBD1 covers 9 bases. Germline-derived CDR1 and CDR2 are MNHEY and SMNVEV (reference sequence). With V trimmed by 1 base and J by 2 bases, 15 bases remained unmatched. There are 21 residues in the CDR3. The variable domain in full, with the rest retrieved from reference TRBV27 and TRBJ2-6, is EAQVTQNPRYLITVTGKKLTVTCSQNMNHEYMSWYRQDPGLGLRQIYYSMNVEVTDKGDVPEGYKVSRKEKRNFPLILESPSPNQTSLYFCASSLYAPPGQGVPGANVLTFGAGSRLTVL.

J is TRBJ2-7 and V is TRBV11-2, with TRBD2 as a possible D gene (5 bases). This CDR3 has 15 amino acids. Trimming left V 8 bases short and J 3 bases short, with 20 bases between. Germline values: CDR1 SGHAT, CDR2 FQNNGV. Here the CDR3 reads CASAFRGRVGYEQYF. For the CDR3, the DNA is TGTGCCAGCGCCTTTCGGGGTAGGGTAGGCTACGAGCAGTACTTC.

This chain uses TRBV4-2 with TRBJ1-1; no clear D gene. Germline assignment: CDR1 LGHNA and CDR2 YNFKEQ. V dropped 4 bases and J dropped 1 base, with 19 bases sitting between them. The CDR3 has 17 residues. The CDR3 sequence is CASSPWNSMESNTEAFF. CDR3 sequence (DNA): TGTGCCAGCAGCCCCTGGAACAGCATGGAATCGAACACTGAAGCTTTCTTT.

V gene TRBV7-9 combines with J gene TRBJ2-5, with a weak D call TRBD2 (6 bases). The V and J ends lost 6 bases and 5 bases respectively, with 10 bases between them. This CDR3 contains 12 residues. From germline, CDR1 is SEHNR and CDR2 FQNEAQ (reference sequence). The CDR3 here is CASRRLDETQYF. CDR3 in DNA: TGTGCCAGCAGACGACTAGACGAGACCCAGTACTTC.

V is TRBV6-1 and J is TRBJ1-5; a possible D gene is TRBD1 (5 bases). V lost 2 bases, J lost 7 bases, and 15 bases lay in between. Germline loops: CDR1 MNHNS, CDR2 SASEGT. The CDR3 has 15 amino acids. CDR3 in amino acids: CASSERGAEPQPQHF. The CDR3 nucleotides are TGTGCCAGCAGTGAACGCGGGGCGGAACCCCAGCCCCAGCATTTT.

The chain carries TRBV9 and TRBJ1-4; TRBD1 is a possible D gene (5 bases). This CDR3 is built from 12 residues. V was pared by 3 bases and J by 9 bases, with 9 bases between. The germline V gene has CDR1 SGDLS and CDR2 YYNGEE. The CDR3 spells CASSGRGQKLFF. In DNA form, the CDR3 reads TGTGCCAGCAGCGGAAGGGGTCAAAAACTGTTTTTT.

This clone was found once. J is TRBJ1-1 and V is TRBV28; the D gene is possibly TRBD1 (6 bases). V was clipped by 6 bases and J by 2 bases, with 10 bases between them. There are 13 residues in the CDR3. Germline CDR1 is MDHEN and CDR2 is SYDVKM. CDR3 amino acids: CASRGHHNTEAFF. DNA of the CDR3: TGTGCCAGCAGGGGACACCACAACACTGAAGCTTTCTTT. The full variable domain, completed using reference TRBV28 and TRBJ1-1, is DVKVTQSSRYLVKRTGEKVFLECVQDMDHENMFWYRQDPGLGLRLIYFSYDVKMKEKGDIPEGYSVSREKKERFSLILESASTNQTSMYLCASRGHHNTEAFFGQGTRLTVV.

This chain joins TRBV6-5 and TRBJ1-2, with 9 bases that match TRBD1. CDR3 length: 12 amino acids. The junction had 7 bases not matched to a gene; V was cut back by 10 bases and J by 7 bases. Germline V gene sequence: CDR1 MNHEY, CDR2 SVGAGI. The CDR3 bases are TGTGCCACTACACAGGGGGCGTTTGGCTACACCTTC. This translates into CATTQGAFGYTF.

A single count supports this clone. This chain uses TRBV19 with TRBJ2-3; 7 nucleotides match TRBD1. CDR1 and CDR2 (germline): LNHDA, SQIVND (reference sequence). V lost 6 bases and J lost 5; bases outside the gene matches: 5. CDR3 size: 13 residues. CDR3 sequence reads: CASRVGGQDTQYF. CDR3 in DNA: TGTGCCAGTAGGGTAGGGGGCCAAGATACGCAGTATTTT.

The chain combines TRBV6-5 with TRBJ2-3; TRBD1 agrees at 7 bases. The CDR3 sequence is 14 residues long. CDR1 is MNHEY, CDR2 SVGAGI, per germline. V shed 5 bases and J 6 bases; nucleotides not matched to a gene: 8. In DNA, the CDR3 is TGTGCCAGCAGTGTAGGACAGGCGCCGGATACGCAGTATTTT. Translating gives CASSVGQAPDTQYF.

This chain connects TRBV30 to TRBJ1-5; tentative D call: TRBD1 (5 bases). CDR3 length equals 13 residues. Looked up from germline, CDR1 is GTSNPN and CDR2 is SVGIG (reference sequence). Trimming cost V 2 bases and J 4 bases, with 9 bases left between them. This CDR3 is CAWSTQGNQPQHF. CDR3 DNA: TGTGCCTGGAGTACCCAGGGTAATCAGCCCCAGCATTTT. The variable domain in full, with the rest retrieved from reference TRBV30 and TRBJ1-5, is SQTIHQWPATLVQPVGSPLSLECTVEGTSNPNLYWYRQAAGRGLQLLFYSVGIGQISSEVPQNLSASRPQDRQFILSSKKLLLSDSGFYLCAWSTQGNQPQHFGDGTRLSIL.